Below, 23 T cell receptor beta chains from the same sample are listed, as sequenced in a study of blood T cell repertoires in COVID-19. Produced via immunoSEQ multiplex PCR; TCRdb's table is partial and in-frame only. The data contain tens of thousands of clones, 70% to 80% of them singletons. Sequenced: peripheral blood. The source of these receptors is a human donor in a cohort sampled during active COVID-19.

This clone was detected a few times. This CDR3 is also generated by other DNA sequences in the sample. The V call is TRBV25-1, the J call TRBJ2-3; the match to TRBD2 covers 8 bases. The CDR3 totals 16 residues. J gave up 0 bases and V 4 bases, and 6 bases lay outside the gene matches. Germline V lookup: CDR1 MGHDK, CDR2 SYGVNS. CDR3 amino acids: CASSAGLALSTDTQYF. CDR3 nucleotide sequence: TGTGCCAGCAGTGCCGGACTAGCTCTGAGCACAGATACGCAGTATTTT.

The chain joins TRBV7-2 to TRBJ1-4; 10 bases are a match to TRBD1. Germline V gene data show CDR1 as SGHTA and CDR2 as FQGNSA. The CDR3 is 14 residues long. Unmatched junction bases numbered 4, after V lost 5 bases and J lost 7 bases. The CDR3, as DNA: TGTGCCAGCAGCCAGGGACAGGGGAGTGAAAAACTGTTTTTT. This codes for CASSQGQGSEKLFF.

CDR3 region: CASSLESTGNGNEQFF. Here the CDR3 DNA reads TGTGCCAGCAGCTTAGAATCAACAGGTAATGGCAATGAGCAGTTCTTC. The V gene is TRBV11-3, the J gene TRBJ2-1; D might be TRBD1 (5 bases). The germline CDR1 and CDR2 sequences are SGHNT and YENEEA. This CDR3 is 16 amino acids long. V gave up 0 bases and J gave up 6 bases, with 15 bases separating them.

This clone was observed once. V usage is TRBV5-4 and J usage is TRBJ1-3, with D maybe TRBD1 (5 bases). Germline values: CDR1 SGHNT, CDR2 YYREEE (reference sequence). Trimming took off 3 bases at V and 1 base at J, with 17 bases between the two ends. The CDR3 is 17 residues long. The CDR3 here is CASSSGLQGVSGNTIYF. The CDR3 coding sequence is TGTGCCAGCAGCTCGGGACTCCAAGGGGTGTCTGGAAACACCATATATTTT.

This chain links TRBV12-3 or TRBV12-4 with TRBJ1-4, with D maybe TRBD1 (6 bases). V was pared by 6 bases and J by 8 bases, with 13 bases between. This CDR3 region has 13 residues. The CDR3 coding sequence is TGTGCCAGCAGCCTAAAGGGGGGGGAAAAACTGTTTTTT. It is translated as CASSLKGGEKLFF.

The chain is built from TRBV29-1 and TRBJ2-3; 9 nucleotides match TRBD2. The CDR3 runs to 16 residues. Germline CDR1 is SQVTM and CDR2 is ANQGSEA. Trimming took 7 bases from V and 8 from J; bases not matched to a gene: 19. The CDR3 nucleotides read TGCAGCGCCCCAGGGAGTGCGGGAGGGGCTAGGGGTACGCAGTATTTT. Its protein product is CSAPGSAGGARGTQYF.

V usage is TRBV9 and J usage is TRBJ1-4; TRBD1 aligns across 11 bases. The junction had 5 bases not matched to a gene; V was cut back by 4 bases and J by 6 bases. This CDR3 contains 15 residues. Germline V gives CDR1 SGDLS, CDR2 YYNGEE. The CDR3 DNA reads TGTGCCAGCAGCACAGGACAGGGGGCTCATGAAAAACTGTTTTTT. This encodes CASSTGQGAHEKLFF.

V is TRBV7-2 and J is TRBJ2-7; D remains ambiguous. The CDR3 runs 14 residues. Trimming took off 2 bases at V and 2 bases at J, with 10 bases between the two ends. CDR1 and CDR2 (germline): SGHTA, FQGNSA. In nucleotides, the CDR3 is TGTGCCAGCAGCTTACACCAAAGAGCCTACGAGCAGTACTTC. Residues: CASSLHQRAYEQYF.

The gene calls are TRBV6-1 and TRBJ2-5; D gene unclear. V lost 1 base and J lost 1, with 10 bases in between. The CDR3 is 15 residues long. Germline V lookup: CDR1 MNHNS, CDR2 SASEGT. The CDR3 protein is CASSEGLVSQETQYF. DNA of the CDR3: TGTGCCAGCAGTGAAGGGCTCGTCAGCCAAGAGACCCAGTACTTC.

The chain is built from TRBV5-1 and TRBJ2-1, with unresolved D. Germline V gene lookup returns CDR1 SGHRS and CDR2 YFSETQ. V lost 0 bases and J 5 bases, leaving 12 bases between the germline ends. This CDR3 contains 15 residues. CDR3 sequence: CASSLGARYNNEQFF. CDR3 nucleotide sequence: TGCGCCAGCAGCTTGGGGGCACGGTACAACAATGAGCAGTTCTTC. Filled out from reference TRBV5-1 and TRBJ2-1, the complete variable domain reads KAGVTQTPRYLIKTRGQQVTLSCSPISGHRSVSWYQQTPGQGLQFLFEYFSETQRNKGNFPGRFSGRQFSNSRSEMNVSTLELGDSALYLCASSLGARYNNEQFFGPGTRLTVL.

The chain is built from TRBV19 and TRBJ2-5; the match to TRBD1 covers 8 bases. The CDR3 consists of 13 residues. Germline CDR1 LNHDA, CDR2 SQIVND (reference sequence). Germline trimming cut 6 bases from V and 5 bases from J; bases unmatched to any gene: 5. The CDR3 DNA reads as TGTGCCAGTAGCTCAGGGGGCTGGGAGACCCAGTACTTC. Translated: CASSSGGWETQYF.

The chain employs TRBV7-8 and TRBJ2-7; 7 bases map to TRBD2. The germline gives CDR1 SGHVS, CDR2 FQNEAQ. The J segment lost 4 bases and the V segment lost 5 bases, leaving 2 bases of the junction unmatched. This CDR3 contains 12 residues. CDR3 protein: CASSNSGYEQYF. The CDR3, as DNA: TGTGCCAGCAGCAATAGCGGGTACGAGCAGTACTTC.

The chain's CDR3 is CASSSSPGLAGTSTDTQYF. CDR3 in DNA: TGTGCCAGCAGTTCGTCCCCGGGACTAGCGGGAACTAGCACAGATACGCAGTATTTT. V and J are TRBV6-2 or TRBV6-3 and TRBJ2-3; 13 bases agree with TRBD2. With 4 bases clipped from V and 0 bases from J, the junction kept 10 bases outside the gene matches. The CDR3 is 19 amino acids. Germline CDR1 reads MNHEY; CDR2 reads SVGEGT.

CDR3 nucleotide sequence: TGTGCCATCAGCGGACAGGGGAATGAGCAGTTCTTC. Translating it yields CAISGQGNEQFF. The V and J genes are TRBV10-3 and TRBJ2-1, with TRBD1 matching 9 bases. With 6 bases clipped from V and 7 bases from J, the junction kept 1 base outside the gene matches. The CDR3 runs 12 residues. Germline assignment: CDR1 ENHRY and CDR2 SYGVKD.

This chain uses TRBV7-8 with TRBJ1-2; 9 bases line up with TRBD1. V was pared by 1 base and J by 2 bases, with 5 bases of the junction left unmatched. The germline V gene has CDR1 SGHVS and CDR2 FQNEAQ. The CDR3 runs to 16 residues. In DNA, the CDR3 is TGTGCCAGCAGCTTAGTTTCCGGACAGGGGAACTATGGCTACACCTTC. Protein sequence: CASSLVSGQGNYGYTF.

This clone was counted a single time. The V gene is TRBV19, the J gene TRBJ1-1; 9 bases are a match to TRBD1. J gave up 12 bases and V 4 bases, and 12 bases lay outside the gene matches. The CDR3 runs to 14 residues. Germline V lookup: CDR1 LNHDA, CDR2 SQIVND (reference sequence). CDR3 DNA: TGTGCCAGTAGTACGCGTAAGGGGACAGGGCGTTCTTTCTTT. Its protein product is CASSTRKGTGRSFF.

The rearrangement joins TRBV30 to TRBJ1-2; 12 nucleotides agree with TRBD1. This CDR3 contains 14 residues. Trimming at V came to 0 bases and at J to 8 bases, leaving 4 bases not matched to a gene. Germline V gene lookup returns CDR1 GTSNPN and CDR2 SVGIG (reference sequence). CDR3 sequence reads: CAWSVGQGAEGYTF. DNA for the CDR3: TGTGCCTGGAGTGTGGGACAGGGGGCTGAGGGCTACACCTTC.

The chain links TRBV18 to TRBJ2-7; TRBD2 aligns across 8 bases. The CDR3 has 14 amino acids. V shed 4 bases and J 3 bases; nucleotides not matched to a gene: 5. From germline, CDR1 is KGHSH and CDR2 LQKENI. CDR3 sequence reads: CASSHETSVYEQYF. DNA for the CDR3: TGTGCCAGCTCACATGAGACTAGCGTCTACGAGCAGTACTTC.

This chain uses TRBV6-5 with TRBJ1-5, with TRBD1 as a possible D gene (6 bases). V was pared by 6 bases and J by 1 base, with 10 bases between. This CDR3 has 14 residues. Germline V gene data show CDR1 as MNHEY and CDR2 as SVGAGI. This chain's CDR3 is CASRLQGSNQPQHF. The CDR3 DNA sequence: TGTGCCAGCAGGTTACAGGGAAGCAATCAGCCCCAGCATTTT.

The rearrangement joins TRBV7-2 to TRBJ1-1; TRBD1 agrees at 12 bases. V trimming: 5 bases; J trimming: 1 base; junction bases outside the gene matches: 5. The CDR3 consists of 16 residues. In germline, CDR1 is SGHTA, CDR2 FQGNSA. The CDR3: CASSAGTGGANTEAFF. The CDR3 DNA follows: TGTGCCAGCAGCGCCGGGACAGGGGGCGCGAACACTGAAGCTTTCTTT.

V is TRBV18 and J is TRBJ2-7; the match to TRBD2 covers 9 bases. J was trimmed by 0 bases and V by 6 bases; bases with no gene match: 3. The CDR3 spans 14 residues. Germline CDR1 reads KGHSH; CDR2 reads LQKENI. The CDR3 here is CASSKTSGSYEQYF. DNA for the CDR3: TGTGCCAGCTCCAAGACTAGCGGCTCCTACGAGCAGTACTTC. The entire variable domain, with the rest obtained from reference TRBV18 and TRBJ2-7, is as follows: NAGVMQNPRHLVRRRGQEARLRCSPMKGHSHVYWYRQLPEEGLKFMVYLQKENIIDESGMPKERFSAEFPKEGPSILRIQQVVRGDSAAYFCASSKTSGSYEQYFGPGTRLTVT.

The chain is built from TRBV5-1 and TRBJ2-7, with TRBD2 matching over 9 bases. Germline-derived CDR1 and CDR2 are SGHRS and YFSETQ. The CDR3 is made up of 15 amino acids. V lost 0 bases and J lost 6; bases outside the gene matches: 7. The CDR3 protein is CASSLVLAGHSEQYF. The CDR3 DNA sequence: TGCGCCAGCAGCTTGGTGCTAGCGGGACATAGCGAGCAGTACTTC. Complete variable domain (other parts from reference TRBV5-1 and TRBJ2-7): KAGVTQTPRYLIKTRGQQVTLSCSPISGHRSVSWYQQTPGQGLQFLFEYFSETQRNKGNFPGRFSGRQFSNSRSEMNVSTLELGDSALYLCASSLVLAGHSEQYFGPGTRLTVT.

The chain employs TRBV5-4 and TRBJ2-5, with D unresolved. Deletions cut 1 base from V and 3 bases from J, with 4 bases between. The CDR3 contains 12 residues. Germline V CDR1 and CDR2: SGHNT, YYREEE (reference sequence). CDR3: CASSLPKETQYF. CDR3 nucleotide sequence: TGTGCCAGCAGCTTGCCAAAAGAGACCCAGTACTTC.